This T cell receptor beta chain stems from a study of cytomegalovirus exposure and HLA in healthy donors. Looking at the study overall: Within an early data release were approximately 85 million unique TCRs drawn from HLA-typed donors. Notes on the study in general: In vitro data verified three CMV-associated chains as specific for CMV antigens. As a later analysis revealed, most CMV-associated TCR beta chains appeared HLA-restricted.

Concerning this clone: Its antigen is not known.

Researchers ran the PCR with 60 Vbeta and 13 Jbeta primers. Libraries were prepared by immunoSEQ multiplex PCR; TCRdb keeps only in-frame clonotypes and omits some of them. Of around 90,000 clones in the sample, about 66% were seen once. Germline V gene sequence: CDR1 GTSNPN, CDR2 SVGIG (reference sequence). J was trimmed by 9 bases and V by 2 bases; bases with no gene match: 8. The CDR3 loop spans 14 amino acids. The sequenced sample consisted of PBMCs. This chain uses TRBV30 with TRBJ2-1; 9 bases agree with TRBD2. The TCR comes from a boy aged 5-17 years in good health and CMV-seropositive. CDR3 DNA: TGTGCCTGGAGTAGGGTAGCGGGAGTAGGTGAGCAGTTCTTC. Translation: CAWSRVAGVGEQFF.